The 8 T cell receptor beta chains presented below share a single source sample, sequenced in a study of blood T cell repertoires in COVID-19. Sequencing was performed with immunoSEQ multiplex PCR; in TCRdb, only in-frame clones are kept and a portion is missing. The repertoire holds just under 350,000 clones, with more than 70% as singletons. The source material was peripheral blood. These receptors all stem from a man under 40 with active or convalescent COVID-19.

The chain couples TRBV5-4 to TRBJ2-1; D is ambiguous. The CDR3 consists of 11 residues. Trimming cost V 5 bases and J 7 bases, with 7 bases left between them. The germline CDR1 and CDR2 sequences are SGHNT and YYREEE (reference sequence). CDR3 DNA: TGTGCCAGCAGAGAGATGAATGAGCAGTTCTTC. As protein: CASREMNEQFF.

The rearrangement joins TRBV19 to TRBJ2-7, with D hard to call. The CDR3 loop spans 13 amino acids. Looked up from germline, CDR1 is LNHDA and CDR2 is SQIVND (reference sequence). V was pared by 5 bases and J by 0 bases, with 8 bases between. The CDR3 protein is CASSGPSSYEQYF. Here the CDR3 DNA reads TGTGCCAGTAGTGGGCCGAGCTCCTACGAGCAGTACTTC.

This clone was detected once. This chain connects TRBV20-1 to TRBJ1-5; D remains ambiguous. V dropped 3 bases and J dropped 4 bases, with 10 bases sitting between them. Germline CDR1 and CDR2: DFQATT and SNEGSKA (reference sequence). This CDR3 has 13 residues. CDR3: CSASLGLNQPQHF. CDR3 DNA: TGCAGTGCTAGTCTGGGCCTAAATCAGCCCCAGCATTTT.

The chain joins TRBV7-2 to TRBJ2-5; D is perhaps TRBD2 (5 bases). The CDR3 contains 14 residues. Between the trimmed V and J ends, which lost 3 bases and 2 bases, there was a span of 10 bases. Per germline, CDR1 SGHTA and CDR2 FQGNSA. The CDR3 protein is CASSLGGEQETQYF. CDR3 bases: TGTGCCAGCAGCTTGGGTGGGGAGCAAGAGACCCAGTACTTC.

For this clone: Other DNA sequences in the sample encode the same CDR3. The gene calls are TRBV27 and TRBJ1-4; no clear D. The CDR3 runs 12 residues. V lost 5 bases and J 7 bases, leaving 8 bases between the germline ends. Germline lookup yields CDR1 MNHEY and CDR2 SMNVEV (reference sequence). The CDR3 is CASSPRGEKLFF. In DNA form, the CDR3 reads TGTGCCAGCAGTCCGAGAGGTGAAAAACTGTTTTTT.

This chain uses TRBV5-1 with TRBJ1-3, with D unclear. CDR1 and CDR2 from the germline V gene are SGHRS and YFSETQ. CDR3 length: 15 residues. V gave up 4 bases and J gave up 4 bases, with 15 bases separating them. Written as DNA, the CDR3 is TGCGCCAGCAGCCAGATCAGGATTAAGGGAAACACCATATATTTT. Protein product: CASSQIRIKGNTIYF.

The table lists this clone with a count of one. The chain links TRBV6-6 to TRBJ2-7; D uncertain. V was pared by 0 bases and J by 0 bases, with 6 bases between. The CDR3 covers 14 residues. CDR1 is MNHNY, CDR2 SVGAGI, per germline (reference sequence). Written as DNA, the CDR3 is TGTGCCAGCAGTTACTCGGGCACCTCCTACGAGCAGTACTTC. Translated: CASSYSGTSYEQYF.

The chain carries TRBV29-1 and TRBJ1-1; no definite D call. This CDR3 region has 14 residues. Germline CDR1 reads SQVTM; CDR2 reads ANQGSEA. Trimming stripped 0 bases from V and 5 bases from J, with 13 bases between. CDR3 sequence (DNA): TGCAGCGTTGAAGATGCGAGGAGGATGACTGAAGCTTTCTTT. It encodes CSVEDARRMTEAFF.